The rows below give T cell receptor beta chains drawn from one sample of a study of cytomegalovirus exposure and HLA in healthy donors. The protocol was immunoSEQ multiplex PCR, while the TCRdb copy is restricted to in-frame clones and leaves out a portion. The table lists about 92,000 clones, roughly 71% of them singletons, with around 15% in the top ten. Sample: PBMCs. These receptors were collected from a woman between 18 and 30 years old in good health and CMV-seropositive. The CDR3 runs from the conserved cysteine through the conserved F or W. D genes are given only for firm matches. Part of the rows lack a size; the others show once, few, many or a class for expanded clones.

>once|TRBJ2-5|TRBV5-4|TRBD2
TGTGCCAGCAGCTCCCCAGCCTCGGGACTAGCGGGGGGAGAGACCCAGTACTTC
CASSSPASGLAGGETQYF
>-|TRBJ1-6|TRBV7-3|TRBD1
TGTGCCAGCAGCTTGACAGGGACCAATTCACCCCTCCACTTT
CASSLTGTNSPLHF
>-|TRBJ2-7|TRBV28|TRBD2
TGTGCCAGCAGTCTAGCGGGGCTCTACGAGCAGTACTTC
CASSLAGLYEQYF
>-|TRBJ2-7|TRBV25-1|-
TGTGCCAGCAGCCCCGGGAACGAGCAGTACTTC
CASSPGNEQYF
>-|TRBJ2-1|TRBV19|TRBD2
TGTGCCGCACAAGAGCTAGCGGGAGCTAGTGAGCAGTTCTTC
CAAQELAGASEQFF
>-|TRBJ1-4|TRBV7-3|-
TGTGCCAGCAGCGTCGCGGGGGGGCGAGGTGAAAAACTGTTTTTT
CASSVAGGRGEKLFF
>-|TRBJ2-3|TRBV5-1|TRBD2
TGCGCCAGCAGCGCGTTAGGCGGTCGGGGGACTAGCACAAATACGCAGTATTTT
CASSALGGRGTSTNTQYF
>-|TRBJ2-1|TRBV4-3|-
TGCGCCAGCAGCCAAGACTCGAGGGACTCGGATGAGCAGTTCTTC
CASSQDSRDSDEQFF
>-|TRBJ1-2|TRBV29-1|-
TGCAGCGTTGATTCAGCAGGGGACCGATATGGCTACACCTTC
CSVDSAGDRYGYTF
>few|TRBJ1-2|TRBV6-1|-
TGTGCCAGCAGTGAAGCCTCGCGCCCGGGGGTCAGACTCTATGGCTACACCTTC
CASSEASRPGVRLYGYTF
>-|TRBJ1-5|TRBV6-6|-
TGTGCCAGCAGTTCCGGGGATAGCAATCAGCCCCAGCATTTT
CASSSGDSNQPQHF
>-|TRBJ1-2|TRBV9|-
TGTGCCAGCTTTAGTGGGCCAAACTATGGCTACACCTTC
CASFSGPNYGYTF
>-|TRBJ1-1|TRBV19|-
TGTGCCAGTAGTGCCCTCCCCGGAGGGCGGGCTGAGGCTTTCTTT
CASSALPGGRAEAFF
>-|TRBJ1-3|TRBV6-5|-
TGTGCCAGCAGTTACTCCACAGGTGGAAACACCATATATTTT
CASSYSTGGNTIYF
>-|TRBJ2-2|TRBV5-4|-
TGTGCCAGCAGCATAGACAAGGTGGGGGAGCTGTTTTTT
CASSIDKVGELFF
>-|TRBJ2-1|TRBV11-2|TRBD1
TGTGCCAGCAGCTTAAATTGGGACAGGGTCAATGAGCAGTTCTTC
CASSLNWDRVNEQFF
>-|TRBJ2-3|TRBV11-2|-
TGTGCCAGCAGCTTAGAAAGTCGAGCCACAGATACGCAGTATTTT
CASSLESRATDTQYF
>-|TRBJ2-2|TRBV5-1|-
TGCGCCAGCAGCCCTGCTCCCTCAGGGTACACCGGGGAGCTGTTTTTT
CASSPAPSGYTGELFF
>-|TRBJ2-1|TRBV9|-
TGTGCCAGCAGCGTCGAACCGGGGGGCAGCTCCTACAATGAGCAGTTCTTC
CASSVEPGGSSYNEQFF
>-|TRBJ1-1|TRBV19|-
TGTGCCAGTAGTACTTGGCCGGGAGGCACTGAAGCTTTCTTT
CASSTWPGGTEAFF
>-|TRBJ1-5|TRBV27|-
TGTGCCAGCAGTTATAGCGGGGGCCCCAATCAGCCCCAGCATTTT
CASSYSGGPNQPQHF
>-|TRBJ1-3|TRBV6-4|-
TGTGCCAGCAGTGCGTTTTTCCCCAGAACTGGAAACACCATATATTTT
CASSAFFPRTGNTIYF
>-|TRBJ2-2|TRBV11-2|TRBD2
TGTGCCAGCAGCACGGGACTATCCTCAGGGGAGCTGTTTTTT
CASSTGLSSGELFF
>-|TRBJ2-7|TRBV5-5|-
TGTGCCAGCAGTCGCGGGGGCTTATACGAGCAGTACTTC
CASSRGGLYEQYF
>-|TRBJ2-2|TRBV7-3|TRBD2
TGTGCCAGCAGCTCACTAGCGGGGAACACCGGGGAGCTGTTTTTT
CASSSLAGNTGELFF
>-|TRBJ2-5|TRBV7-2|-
TGTGCCAGCAGCTTAGTGGGGCCTCCTCAAGAGACCCAGTACTTC
CASSLVGPPQETQYF
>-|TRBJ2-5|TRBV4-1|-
TGCGCCAGCAGCCAATCCTTCGGGGGATCGTCCAACCGCCAAGAGACCCAGTACTTC
CASSQSFGGSSNRQETQYF
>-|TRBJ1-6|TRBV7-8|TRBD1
TGTGCCAGCAGCTTAGACAAGGACAGGGGGCATAGCTCCTATAATTCACCCCTCCACTTT
CASSLDKDRGHSSYNSPLHF
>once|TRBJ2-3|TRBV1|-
TGCACCAGCAGCCACCCTATTGGGACTCGTACAGATACGCAGTATTTT
CTSSHPIGTRTDTQYF
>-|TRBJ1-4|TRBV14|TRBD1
TGTGCCAGCAGCCAAGTCAGGGGGCTAGCTAATGAAAAACTGTTTTTT
CASSQVRGLANEKLFF
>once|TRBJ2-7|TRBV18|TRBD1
TGTGCCAGCTCACCATCAAGGACAGGGACGGGCGAGCAGTACTTC
CASSPSRTGTGEQYF
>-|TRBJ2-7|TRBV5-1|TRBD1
TGCGCCAGCAGTACCGACAGGGGCTACGAGCAGTACTTC
CASSTDRGYEQYF
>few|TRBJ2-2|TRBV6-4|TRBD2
TGTGCCAGCAGTGCGGGAGGGCCCACCGGGGAGCTGTTTTTT
CASSAGGPTGELFF
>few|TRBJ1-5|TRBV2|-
TGTGCCAGCAGGAATGGTCCGGGGAGCAATCAGCCCCAGCATTTT
CASRNGPGSNQPQHF